Below are 12 T cell receptor beta chains sequenced from a single sample in a study of shared clonotypes between healthy human individuals (dated by TCRdb to the early 2020s). The library was obtained by the immunoSEQ multiplex PCR assay. TCRdb holds this immuneACCESS table with in-frame rearrangements only. Some clones are missing; in checked studies, unresolved V genes explain under half, and the rest has no known cause. Present in this sample are over a million clones, roughly 98% of which were seen just once. About 0.42% of the sample is in the top ten clones. The sequencing sample was made of naive CD4+ T cells sorted from blood. Taken with the paper, the label for cell subset or site translates to: CD45RA+ positively selected. These receptors all come from a young man in good health.

This clone was observed once. V gene TRBV18 combines with J gene TRBJ2-2, with D perhaps TRBD2 (5 bases). CDR3 length equals 14 residues. Looked up from germline, CDR1 is KGHSH and CDR2 is LQKENI. Trimming took off 3 bases at V and 4 bases at J, with 9 bases between the two ends. As DNA, the CDR3 is TGTGCCAGCTCACCTGGACTGCGCACCGGGGAGCTGTTTTTT. Its protein is CASSPGLRTGELFF.

The genes are TRBV5-5 and TRBJ2-3; D is unresolved. CDR3 length: 15 amino acids. Trimming left V 2 bases short and J 0 bases short, with 10 bases between. The germline V gene has CDR1 SGHKS and CDR2 YYEKEE (reference sequence). The DNA of the CDR3 is TGTGCCAGCAGCTTAGGTCACCTTAGCACAGATACGCAGTATTTT. It is translated as CASSLGHLSTDTQYF.

The chain couples TRBV7-2 to TRBJ2-7; the D gene is possibly TRBD2 (6 bases). Looked up from germline, CDR1 is SGHTA and CDR2 is FQGNSA. There are 13 residues in the CDR3. The V gene lost 6 bases and the J gene lost 7 bases, with 16 bases spanning the gap. The CDR3 region is CASSLRGGEEQYF. CDR3 DNA: TGTGCCAGCAGTTTAAGAGGCGGGGAAGAGCAGTACTTC.

The chain uses TRBV18 and TRBJ1-3, with no clear D. The germline V and J ends were trimmed by 2 bases and 5 bases, with 16 bases remaining between them. CDR1 is KGHSH, CDR2 LQKENI, per germline. There are 16 residues in the CDR3. The CDR3 sequence: CASSPIQAVSRNTIYF. CDR3 nucleotides: TGTGCCAGCTCACCAATCCAGGCGGTTTCTAGAAACACCATATATTTT.

The chain has TRBV28 and TRBJ2-1, with TRBD2 as a possible D gene (5 bases). The CDR3 contains 14 residues. The ends were cut back, 3 bases at V and 7 bases at J, with 13 bases in the middle. Germline values: CDR1 MDHEN, CDR2 SYDVKM. DNA of the CDR3: TGTGCCAGCAGTTTCAGTGGGCCGGGGAATGAGCAGTTCTTC. This gives the protein CASSFSGPGNEQFF.

J is TRBJ2-7 and V is TRBV28; 10 positions match TRBD2. The CDR3 has 15 residues. V trimming: 2 bases; J trimming: 4 bases; junction bases outside the gene matches: 5. Germline values: CDR1 MDHEN, CDR2 SYDVKM. This CDR3 is CASSLRLAGVYEQYF. The CDR3 DNA reads as TGTGCCAGCAGTTTACGTCTAGCGGGAGTTTACGAGCAGTACTTC.

This chain connects TRBV7-7 to TRBJ2-2; 7 bases are shared with TRBD2. The V gene's germline CDR1 is SSHAT and CDR2 FNYEAQ (reference sequence). The CDR3 has 15 residues. The CDR3 sequence is CASGPSVANTGELFF. The DNA for the CDR3 is TGTGCTAGCGGGCCTAGTGTTGCGAACACCGGGGAGCTGTTTTTT.

J is TRBJ2-7 and V is TRBV27; 8 bases match TRBD1. Per the germline V gene, CDR1 is MNHEY and CDR2 is SMNVEV (reference sequence). There are 15 residues in the CDR3. The junction had 9 bases not matched to a gene; V was cut back by 6 bases and J by 2 bases. The CDR3 region has the DNA TGTGCCAGCAGCTCCGGGACAGGCTCAACCTACGAGCAGTACTTC. Its protein product is CASSSGTGSTYEQYF.

Note on this clone: Other nucleotide sequences from this sample produce the same CDR3. This chain uses TRBV5-1 with TRBJ2-1, with 9 bases that match TRBD2. The germline gives CDR1 SGHRS, CDR2 YFSETQ. Germline trimming cut 0 bases from V and 5 bases from J; bases unmatched to any gene: 0. The CDR3 has 14 residues. Here the CDR3 reads CASSLGGRDNEQFF. The CDR3 coding sequence is TGCGCCAGCAGCTTGGGCGGGAGGGACAATGAGCAGTTCTTC.

A single count supports this clone. This chain connects TRBV7-9 to TRBJ1-1; D is perhaps TRBD1 (6 bases). Germline loops: CDR1 SEHNR, CDR2 FQNEAQ (reference sequence). V lost 3 bases, J lost 2 bases, and 13 bases lay in between. The CDR3 has 15 amino acids. The CDR3 DNA follows: TGTGCCAGCAGCTTCAGGGAGACAGGAAACACTGAAGCTTTCTTT. It encodes CASSFRETGNTEAFF.

V and J are TRBV18 and TRBJ2-1; 8 nucleotides match TRBD2. The CDR3 is 16 residues long. Germline-derived CDR1 and CDR2 are KGHSH and LQKENI. The V segment lost 2 bases and the J segment 6 bases; nucleotides outside the gene matches: 9. CDR3 in DNA: TGTGCCAGCTCACCAACTAGCGGAGCCCCTTTCAATGAGCAGTTCTTC. Its translation: CASSPTSGAPFNEQFF.

V is TRBV27 and J is TRBJ2-7, with D perhaps matching TRBD2 (6 bases). Germline V gene lookup returns CDR1 MNHEY and CDR2 SMNVEV (reference sequence). The CDR3 covers 11 residues. V shed 6 bases and J shed 9 bases, with 12 bases lying between them. This chain's CDR3 is CASSGGWGQYF. The CDR3 DNA sequence: TGTGCCAGCAGCGGGGGTTGGGGGCAGTACTTC.